The sequence of this T cell receptor (beta chain) was determined in a study of OX40 agonist ivuxolimab in advanced cancers. V trimming: 1 base; J trimming: 4 bases; junction bases outside the gene matches: 4. The CDR3 totals 15 residues. CDR1 is SGHRS, CDR2 YFSETQ, per germline. The repertoire was sequenced with immunoSEQ multiplex PCR; TCRdb's copy has only in-frame clones and lacks some. The sample yields 25,000 to 35,000 clones, 80% to 85% seen once. The specimen comprised CD4+ or CD8+ T cells sorted from blood, sampled in a trial of the OX40 agonist ivuxolimab. J is TRBJ1-4 and V is TRBV5-1, with 7 bases aligning to TRBD1. The receptor was derived from an adult with an advanced solid tumor such as melanoma, head and neck, liver or kidney cancer. The CDR3, as DNA: TGCGCCAGCAGCTTGACGACAGGGCTTAATGAAAAACTGTTTTTT. This gives the protein CASSLTTGLNEKLFF.